Shown below are 24 T cell receptor beta chains from a single sample sequenced in a study of OX40 agonist ivuxolimab in advanced cancers. Assay: immunoSEQ multiplex PCR; the TCRdb copy retains only in-frame clones and omits some. This repertoire shows approximately 82,000 clones, approximately 92% found once; its top ten account for under 0.7%. The input for sequencing was CD4+ or CD8+ T cells sorted from blood, taken in a trial of the OX40 agonist ivuxolimab. These receptors were obtained from an adult with an advanced solid tumor such as melanoma, head and neck, liver or kidney cancer.

The gene calls are TRBV6-5 and TRBJ2-3; D call uncertain. CDR1 is MNHEY, CDR2 SVGAGI, per germline. Trimming took 8 bases from V and 4 from J, leaving 7 bases between them. The CDR3 runs to 11 residues. CDR3 amino acids: CASGNSDTQYF. The CDR3 DNA sequence: TGTGCCAGCGGCAACTCAGATACGCAGTATTTT.

In the case of this clone: An end of the junction does not agree with germline; a read error may underlie this. The chain employs TRBV4-2 and TRBJ2-1, with a possible D match to TRBD1 (5 bases). The length of the CDR3 is 15 residues. Germline CDR1 and CDR2: LGHNA and YNFKEQ. The CDR3 region has the DNA TGTGCCAGCAGCCGGGCAGGGTCCTCCAACAATGAGCAGTTCTTC. It translates to CASSRAGSSNNEQFF.

J is TRBJ2-1 and V is TRBV5-4; TRBD2 matches 11 bases. The ends lost 1 base at V and 12 bases at J; junction bases unmatched: 9. Germline V gene sequence: CDR1 SGHNT, CDR2 YYREEE (reference sequence). This CDR3 spans 15 amino acids. The CDR3 sequence is CASSLPGLADLGQFF. DNA for the CDR3: TGTGCCAGCAGCTTGCCGGGACTAGCGGATCTAGGGCAGTTCTTC.

The chain uses TRBV6-5 and TRBJ1-4; 7 bases are shared with TRBD1. Germline V gene lookup returns CDR1 MNHEY and CDR2 SVGAGI. The trim removed 5 bases at V and 2 bases at J, leaving 5 bases unmatched. CDR3 length: 15 amino acids. The CDR3 region is CASSRQGFTNEKLFF. The CDR3 nucleotides are TGTGCCAGCAGTCGACAGGGTTTTACTAATGAAAAACTGTTTTTT.

This sequence joins TRBV6-6 and TRBJ1-4; weak D call: TRBD1 (5 bases). The CDR3 has 13 residues. V was clipped by 5 bases and J by 8 bases, with 12 bases between them. CDR1 MNHNY and CDR2 SVGAGI come from the germline V gene (reference sequence). DNA for the CDR3: TGTGCCAGCAGTGCCAGGGAGGGGGAAAAACTGTTTTTT. This sequence encodes CASSAREGEKLFF.

This clone was observed a single time. The chain employs TRBV30 and TRBJ2-5; TRBD1 is a possible D gene (5 bases). Deletions cut 7 bases from V and 2 bases from J, with 20 bases between. CDR3 length: 15 amino acids. Germline CDR1 reads GTSNPN; CDR2 reads SVGIG (reference sequence). DNA for the CDR3: TGTGCCTACACCCTTGGGGCTAGGAGACAAGAGACCCAGTACTTC. Translation gives CAYTLGARRQETQYF. Together with reference TRBV30 and TRBJ2-5, the CDR3 gives the full variable domain: SQTIHQWPATLVQPVGSPLSLECTVEGTSNPNLYWYRQAAGRGLQLLFYSVGIGQISSEVPQNLSASRPQDRQFILSSKKLLLSDSGFYLCAYTLGARRQETQYFGPGTRLLVL.

The chain couples TRBV7-2 to TRBJ2-2; D is ambiguous. Trimming removed 1 base from V and 12 bases from J, with 15 bases in between. CDR1 is SGHTA, CDR2 FQGNSA, per germline. The CDR3 has 14 residues. This chain's CDR3 is CASSLGGRWSQLFF. The CDR3 nucleotides are TGTGCCAGCAGCTTAGGGGGTCGTTGGAGCCAGCTGTTTTTT.

The gene calls are TRBV11-1 and TRBJ1-1, with 9 bases matching TRBD1. J lost 6 bases, V lost 4 bases, and 6 bases had no gene match. This CDR3 has 14 amino acids. The germline V gene encodes CDR1 SGHAT and CDR2 FQDESV (reference sequence). This CDR3 is CASSSTGGRSEAFF. The CDR3 DNA reads TGTGCCAGCAGCTCAACAGGGGGCAGGTCTGAAGCTTTCTTT.

This clone was seen more than once but under ten times. The chain recombines TRBV11-2 with TRBJ2-5, with 7 nucleotides matching TRBD2. Germline CDR1 reads SGHAT; CDR2 reads FQNNGV. V gave up 3 bases and J gave up 5 bases; unmatched junction bases: 3. The CDR3 has 13 amino acids. CDR3 coding DNA: TGTGCCAGCAGCTTTGGGCGGGAGGAGACCCAGTACTTC. It is translated as CASSFGREETQYF.

This clone was observed once. The chain couples TRBV5-1 to TRBJ2-5; no clear D. The CDR3 is 15 residues long. Germline V lookup: CDR1 SGHRS, CDR2 YFSETQ. Trimming stripped 2 bases from V and 0 bases from J, with 11 bases between. As DNA, the CDR3 is TGCGCCAGCAGCTTAGCCGGGCGTTACCAAGAGACCCAGTACTTC. It translates to CASSLAGRYQETQYF.

To note about this clone: The germline gene is not matched at one end of the junction; a read error may be the cause. The chain carries TRBV7-7 and TRBJ1-1; 7 bases line up with TRBD1. The CDR3 is 16 amino acids. The V gene's germline CDR1 is SSHAT and CDR2 FNYEAQ (reference sequence). CDR3 sequence (DNA): TGTGCTAGCAGCCCTCTACTGACAGGGAGAGATGCTGAAGCTTTCTTT. Its protein product is CASSPLLTGRDAEAFF.

This sequence joins TRBV7-5 and TRBJ2-1; no DNA check was done on the table's D call, TRBD2. TRBV7-5 is deemed a pseudogene. The length of the CDR3 is 18 residues. CDR3 DNA: TGTGCCAGAAGCTTAGCGGTTAGCGGGAGGGCCCTCTACAATGAGCAGTTCTTC. It translates to CARSLAVSGRALYNEQFF.

The rearrangement uses TRBV6-5 and TRBJ2-7; D is ambiguous. CDR1 and CDR2 (germline): MNHEY, SVGAGI. This CDR3 has 15 amino acids. The V and J ends lost 6 bases and 3 bases respectively, with 18 bases between them. The CDR3 sequence: CASRKGNWPDYEQYF. The CDR3 DNA is TGTGCCAGCAGAAAAGGGAATTGGCCGGACTACGAGCAGTACTTC.

The rearrangement links TRBV6-5 to TRBJ2-7; D is possibly TRBD1 (6 bases). Germline CDR1 and CDR2: MNHEY and SVGAGI. The CDR3 runs to 14 residues. V was cut by 2 bases and J by 2 bases, with 10 bases left in between. The CDR3 DNA reads as TGTGCCAGCAGTTACCGGGGACATACCTACGAGCAGTACTTC. This encodes CASSYRGHTYEQYF.

The chain carries TRBV2 and TRBJ2-1; no reliable D call. Germline V CDR1 and CDR2: SNHLY, FYNNEI. V gave up 3 bases and J gave up 3 bases, with 6 bases separating them. CDR3 length: 13 residues. The CDR3 is CASSDRIYNEQFF. CDR3 DNA sequence: TGTGCCAGCAGTGACCGGATCTACAATGAGCAGTTCTTC.

V is TRBV6-6 and J is TRBJ1-3, with D possibly being TRBD1 (5 bases). The V gene's germline CDR1 is MNHNY and CDR2 SVGAGI (reference sequence). The CDR3 runs to 15 residues. V lost 7 bases to trimming and J lost 1 base, with 14 bases between them. CDR3 in DNA: TGTGCCAGCAATCCCGAGGGGATTTCTGGAAACACCATATATTTT. As protein: CASNPEGISGNTIYF.

The chain uses TRBV6-1 and TRBJ2-4, with D unclear. The CDR3 runs to 11 residues. Germline V gene data show CDR1 as MNHNS and CDR2 as SASEGT. Trimming stripped 0 bases from V and 7 bases from J, with 1 base between. The CDR3 DNA is TGTGCCAGCAGTGAAGCCAACATTCAGTACTTC. Translating it yields CASSEANIQYF.

This clone was recorded a few times. V usage is TRBV10-3 and J usage is TRBJ1-1; TRBD1 matches 7 bases. The CDR3 has 15 residues. In germline, CDR1 is ENHRY, CDR2 SYGVKD. J gave up 3 bases and V 5 bases, and 9 bases lay outside the gene matches. The CDR3, as DNA: TGTGCCATCAGTTCCCTCCGGGACAGTGACACTGAAGCTTTCTTT. Its protein is CAISSLRDSDTEAFF.

The chain combines TRBV6-5 with TRBJ2-7; D unresolved. Germline lookup yields CDR1 MNHEY and CDR2 SVGAGI. V lost 2 bases to trimming and J lost 3 bases, with 8 bases between them. The CDR3 totals 13 residues. This chain's CDR3 is CASSYGLHYEQYF. Written as DNA, the CDR3 is TGTGCCAGCAGTTACGGGCTGCACTACGAGCAGTACTTC.

V is TRBV5-6 and J is TRBJ2-7; D possibly corresponds to TRBD1 (5 bases). The germline V gene encodes CDR1 SGHDT and CDR2 YYEEEE. The V end was cut by 1 base, the J end by 2 bases, with 7 bases between. CDR3 length equals 13 residues. DNA for the CDR3: TGTGCCAGCAGCTTGATAGGGGCCTACGAGCAGTACTTC. This translates into CASSLIGAYEQYF.

The chain recombines TRBV19 with TRBJ1-1; unclear D gene. The CDR3 is made up of 14 amino acids. Germline V CDR1 and CDR2: LNHDA, SQIVND (reference sequence). The ends were cut back, 2 bases at V and 1 base at J, with 8 bases in the middle. Written as DNA, the CDR3 is TGTGCCAGTAGTATAACGGGCCGGAACACTGAAGCTTTCTTT. Encoded protein: CASSITGRNTEAFF. Together with reference TRBV19 and TRBJ1-1, the CDR3 gives the full variable domain: DGGITQSPKYLFRKEGQNVTLSCEQNLNHDAMYWYRQDPGQGLRLIYYSQIVNDFQKGDIAEGYSVSREKKESFPLTVTSAQKNPTAFYLCASSITGRNTEAFFGQGTRLTVV.

In its sample, this clone was seen a few times. This chain joins TRBV7-3 and TRBJ1-6, with TRBD1 matching 8 bases. The CDR3 covers 12 residues. V shed 8 bases and J 10 bases; nucleotides not matched to a gene: 4. Germline assignment: CDR1 SGHTA and CDR2 FQGTGA. The CDR3: CASGTGDSPLHF. CDR3 coding DNA: TGTGCCAGCGGGACAGGCGACTCACCCCTCCACTTT.

This chain links TRBV19 with TRBJ2-6; TRBD2 might be the D (6 bases). This CDR3 has 18 amino acids. Trimming removed 7 bases from V and 1 base from J, with 20 bases in between. Germline lookup yields CDR1 LNHDA and CDR2 SQIVND (reference sequence). The CDR3 DNA sequence: TGTGCCAGTATATCTCAGGCCGGGAGCTGGTCTGGGGCCAACGTCCTGACTTTC. This gives the protein CASISQAGSWSGANVLTF.

The genes are TRBV11-2 and TRBJ1-1, with D possibly TRBD1 on 5 matching bases. V lost 5 bases and J lost 5, with 12 bases in between. Germline values: CDR1 SGHAT, CDR2 FQNNGV. The CDR3 extends over 13 amino acids. The CDR3 bases are TGTGCCAGCAGCACGATGGAGGGGACTGAAGCTTTCTTT. Protein sequence: CASSTMEGTEAFF.